What follows are 27 T cell receptor beta chains derived from one specimen sequenced in a study of T cell responses to AZD1222 COVID-19 vaccine. The method was immunoSEQ multiplex PCR; TCRdb's version includes in-frame clones alone and lacks a portion of them. The sample lists approximately 140,000 clones, around 91% occurring once. The sample was peripheral blood, taken 28 days after the second AZD1222 dose. Receptors originate from an adult who received the AZD1222 COVID-19 vaccine.

This clone showed up just once. This rearrangement joins TRBV2 to TRBJ2-2; D uncertain. The CDR3 has 14 amino acids. Germline V lookup: CDR1 SNHLY, CDR2 FYNNEI. V lost 5 bases to trimming and J lost 3 bases, with 10 bases between them. CDR3 bases: TGTGCCAGCAGTCGGGCACTCCACACCGGGGAGCTGTTTTTT. This sequence encodes CASSRALHTGELFF. The full variable domain, its missing parts supplied by reference TRBV2 and TRBJ2-2, is EPEVTQTPSHQVTQMGQEVILRCVPISNHLYFYWYRQILGQKVEFLVSFYNNEISEKSEIFDDQFSVERPDGSNFTLKIRSTKLEDSAMYFCASSRALHTGELFFGEGSRLTVL.

This chain links TRBV11-2 with TRBJ2-1; D gene ambiguous. The CDR3 is 13 amino acids. Germline CDR1 and CDR2: SGHAT and FQNNGV. Trimming stripped 4 bases from V and 6 bases from J, with 10 bases between. The CDR3 DNA follows: TGTGCCAGCAGCTCAATAACGAGCAATGAGCAGTTCTTC. Translating gives CASSSITSNEQFF.

This rearrangement joins TRBV19 to TRBJ2-2; D might be TRBD1 or TRBD2, each matching 5 bases. The V gene's germline CDR1 is LNHDA and CDR2 SQIVND (reference sequence). The CDR3 extends over 13 amino acids. The V end was cut by 3 bases, the J end by 5 bases, with 7 bases between. The CDR3 loop is CASSIRETGELFF. CDR3 nucleotides: TGTGCCAGTAGTATCAGGGAGACCGGGGAGCTGTTTTTT. The whole variable domain, filled in from reference TRBV19 and TRBJ2-2, reads DGGITQSPKYLFRKEGQNVTLSCEQNLNHDAMYWYRQDPGQGLRLIYYSQIVNDFQKGDIAEGYSVSREKKESFPLTVTSAQKNPTAFYLCASSIRETGELFFGEGSRLTVL.

This sequence joins TRBV28 and TRBJ2-7, with 10 bases fitting TRBD2. This CDR3 spans 16 amino acids. V trimming: 0 bases; J trimming: 4 bases; junction bases outside the gene matches: 6. Germline CDR1 MDHEN, CDR2 SYDVKM. The CDR3 DNA follows: TGTGCCAGCAGTTTATGGTCGACTAGCGGGTTTTACGAGCAGTACTTC. Residues: CASSLWSTSGFYEQYF.

The genes are TRBV6-5 and TRBJ2-7; no reliable D call. Trimming pared 2 bases from V and 2 bases from J, leaving 7 bases between. CDR3 length equals 13 residues. CDR1 MNHEY and CDR2 SVGAGI come from the germline V gene. CDR3 nucleotides: TGTGCCAGCAGTTACACCCGGACCTACGAGCAGTACGTC. As protein: CASSYTRTYEQYV.

This chain links TRBV25-1 with TRBJ2-2; no definite D call. There are 16 residues in the CDR3. The germline V gene encodes CDR1 MGHDK and CDR2 SYGVNS. V was pared by 3 bases and J by 1 base, with 12 bases between. The CDR3 nucleotides are TGTGCCAGCAGTGAGCTGGGTCACCTGAACACCGGGGAGCTGTTTTTT. It specifies CASSELGHLNTGELFF.

The chain joins TRBV30 to TRBJ2-1; D is uncertain. Germline V CDR1 and CDR2: GTSNPN, SVGIG (reference sequence). This CDR3 contains 11 residues. Deletions cut 0 bases from V and 6 bases from J, with 3 bases between. CDR3 amino acids: CAWSVRNEQFF. For the CDR3, the DNA is TGTGCCTGGAGTGTCCGCAATGAGCAGTTCTTC.

The chain employs TRBV5-6 and TRBJ2-2, with D perhaps TRBD1 (5 bases). Trimming left V 0 bases short and J 1 base short, with 13 bases between. Germline values: CDR1 SGHDT, CDR2 YYEEEE. The CDR3 is 17 amino acids. Here the CDR3 DNA reads TGTGCCAGCAGCTTGGGGCTCGGCAGGGAGAACACCGGGGAGCTGTTTTTT. Protein: CASSLGLGRENTGELFF.

This chain links TRBV5-4 with TRBJ2-3, with TRBD2 matching 13 bases. The ends lost 3 bases at V and 4 bases at J; junction bases unmatched: 2. Germline lookup yields CDR1 SGHNT and CDR2 YYREEE (reference sequence). The CDR3 is 15 amino acids. The CDR3 loop is CASSWTSGSSDTQYF. As DNA, the CDR3 is TGTGCCAGCAGCTGGACTAGCGGGAGTTCAGATACGCAGTATTTT.

The CDR3 protein is CASSQVDPGGSPLHF. As DNA, the CDR3 is TGTGCCAGCAGCCAAGTTGACCCTGGAGGTTCACCCCTCCACTTT. V is TRBV3-1 (or the pseudogene TRBV3-2) and J is TRBJ1-6; no reliable D call. The V end was cut by 1 base, the J end by 9 bases, with 13 bases between. Per the germline V gene, CDR1 is LGHDT and CDR2 is YNNKEL (reference sequence). The length of the CDR3 is 15 residues.

This clone came up once. The chain couples TRBV6-6 to TRBJ1-1, with 8 bases lining up with TRBD1. CDR1 is MNHNY, CDR2 SVGAGI, per germline (reference sequence). The CDR3 is 14 amino acids. The V gene end was trimmed by 10 bases and the J gene end by 4 bases; junction bases not matched to a gene: 11. The CDR3 spells CATRGRQGSTEAFF. CDR3 nucleotide sequence: TGTGCCACCAGGGGGCGGCAGGGGAGCACTGAAGCTTTCTTT.

The chain couples TRBV12-3 or TRBV12-4 to TRBJ2-7; the D gene is possibly TRBD2 (7 bases). V was shortened by 6 bases and J by 6 bases, with 15 bases between the two germline ends. The CDR3 length is 13 residues. CDR3: CASSPRGAGEQYF. As DNA, the CDR3 is TGTGCCAGCAGCCCCCGGGGGGCTGGCGAGCAGTACTTC.

J is TRBJ1-2 and V is TRBV12-3 or TRBV12-4; D is perhaps TRBD1 (6 bases). The V end was cut by 6 bases, the J end by 8 bases, with 16 bases between. The CDR3 covers 13 residues. The CDR3 region is CASSRWGAGGYTF. In DNA form, the CDR3 reads TGTGCCAGCAGCAGGTGGGGGGCGGGAGGCTACACCTTC.

The chain uses TRBV6-5 and TRBJ1-5; TRBD1 aligns across 7 bases. CDR3 length: 14 amino acids. Germline values: CDR1 MNHEY, CDR2 SVGAGI. Trimming at V came to 8 bases and at J to 4 bases, leaving 8 bases not matched to a gene. CDR3: CASSGTEYNQPQHF. The CDR3 nucleotides are TGTGCCAGCTCCGGGACAGAGTATAATCAGCCCCAGCATTTT.

The chain couples TRBV7-9 to TRBJ1-1; D might be TRBD1 (6 bases). Germline lookup yields CDR1 SEHNR and CDR2 FQNEAQ (reference sequence). Trimming left V 4 bases short and J 3 bases short, with 15 bases between. The CDR3 runs 15 residues. Written as DNA, the CDR3 is TGTGCCAGCAGCTCGGAAACCGGGACACACACTGAAGCTTTCTTT. This encodes CASSSETGTHTEAFF.

This clone was picked up one time. J is TRBJ2-2 and V is TRBV7-9; no reliable D call. The CDR3 has 16 amino acids. From germline, CDR1 is SEHNR and CDR2 FQNEAQ (reference sequence). V was cut by 5 bases and J by 0 bases, with 13 bases left in between. The CDR3 coding sequence is TGTGCCAGCAGCATTGTTGGGGTCACGAACACCGGGGAGCTGTTTTTT. This codes for CASSIVGVTNTGELFF.

This rearrangement joins TRBV2 to TRBJ2-2, with D uncertain. This CDR3 is built from 15 residues. The germline V gene has CDR1 SNHLY and CDR2 FYNNEI. The V and J ends lost 2 bases and 0 bases respectively, with 7 bases between them. For the CDR3, the DNA is TGTGCCAGCAGTGAAACAGAGACGAACACCGGGGAGCTGTTTTTT. Protein product: CASSETETNTGELFF. Full variable domain (missing parts from reference TRBV2 and TRBJ2-2): EPEVTQTPSHQVTQMGQEVILRCVPISNHLYFYWYRQILGQKVEFLVSFYNNEISEKSEIFDDQFSVERPDGSNFTLKIRSTKLEDSAMYFCASSETETNTGELFFGEGSRLTVL.

The V gene is TRBV12-3 or TRBV12-4, the J gene TRBJ1-2; D not certain. This CDR3 is 13 amino acids long. The germline V and J ends were trimmed by 5 bases and 5 bases, with 12 bases remaining between them. The CDR3 protein is CASSPGSEYGYTF. The CDR3 DNA reads as TGTGCCAGCAGTCCCGGATCTGAATATGGCTACACCTTC.

This chain joins TRBV19 and TRBJ1-2; D is uncertain. Trimming took off 7 bases at V and 4 bases at J, with 25 bases between the two ends. Germline CDR1 reads LNHDA; CDR2 reads SQIVND (reference sequence). This CDR3 contains 17 residues. DNA for the CDR3: TGTGCCAGTACCTGGACCCGGCTAAAGGCATCAGGCTATGGCTACACCTTC. The encoded protein is CASTWTRLKASGYGYTF.

This sequence joins TRBV3-1 (or the pseudogene TRBV3-2) and TRBJ1-1; 8 positions match TRBD1. Germline-derived CDR1 and CDR2 are LGHDT and YNNKEL (reference sequence). V trimming: 1 base; J trimming: 12 bases; junction bases outside the gene matches: 10. This CDR3 region has 14 residues. The CDR3 DNA is TGTGCCAGCAGCCAAGTCCCCTCGGACAGGGAGCCTTTCTTT. It codes for CASSQVPSDREPFF.

As DNA, the CDR3 is TGTGCCAGCAGCACCGGACAGCAGCATAATTCACCCCTCCACTTT. It is translated as CASSTGQQHNSPLHF. The gene calls are TRBV21-1 and TRBJ1-6; the table's D call of TRBD1 was not tested on the DNA. TRBV21-1 is a pseudogene. The CDR3 extends over 15 amino acids.

V is TRBV6-5 and J is TRBJ2-6; maybe TRBD1 (6 bases). In germline, CDR1 is MNHEY, CDR2 SVGAGI. CDR3 size: 14 residues. Trimming removed 7 bases at V and 4 bases at J, with 11 bases between. CDR3 coding DNA: TGTGCCAGCAACAGGGTATCAGGGGCCAACGTCCTGACTTTC. It specifies CASNRVSGANVLTF.

This sequence joins TRBV6-1 and TRBJ1-3, with D unclear. CDR3 length: 16 residues. Germline V gene sequence: CDR1 MNHNS, CDR2 SASEGT. With 1 base removed from V and 0 bases from J, the gap between germline ends came to 10 bases. CDR3 coding DNA: TGTGCCAGCAGTGAAGGCTTGGCGGCCTCTGGAAACACCATATATTTT. It translates to CASSEGLAASGNTIYF.

The chain combines TRBV19 with TRBJ1-4, with 9 positions matching TRBD1. Germline CDR1 LNHDA, CDR2 SQIVND (reference sequence). The CDR3 is 15 amino acids. J gave up 7 bases and V 7 bases, and 10 bases lay outside the gene matches. The CDR3 DNA follows: TGTGCCAGTACCTCCCCCGGACAGGGGTCTGAAAAACTGTTTTTT. Its translation: CASTSPGQGSEKLFF.

This clone has more than one count but fewer than ten. The rearrangement links TRBV4-1 to TRBJ2-7, with D uncertain. This CDR3 is 16 amino acids long. V was clipped by 0 bases and J by 3 bases, with 15 bases between them. Looked up from germline, CDR1 is MGHRA and CDR2 is YSYEKL. CDR3 DNA sequence: TGCGCCAGCAGCCAAGATGCCCTACCGCCCGGCTACGAGCAGTACTTC. This gives the protein CASSQDALPPGYEQYF.

The gene calls are TRBV28 and TRBJ1-1, with a possible D match to TRBD1 (6 bases). The CDR3 is 17 amino acids. The V end lost 4 bases, the J end lost 4 bases, and 22 bases lay between the germline ends. Germline CDR1 reads MDHEN; CDR2 reads SYDVKM. This CDR3 reads CASSSRWGGALPTEAFF. The DNA for the CDR3 is TGTGCCAGCAGTTCTCGGTGGGGGGGCGCGTTGCCCACTGAAGCTTTCTTT.

The CDR3 spells CASSRTLYNEQFF. The CDR3 nucleotides are TGTGCCAGCAGCCGGACACTCTACAATGAGCAGTTCTTC. The V call is TRBV6-2 or TRBV6-3, the J call TRBJ2-1; possible D gene TRBD1, 5 bases. Trimming left V 6 bases short and J 3 bases short, with 9 bases between. Germline V CDR1 and CDR2: MNHEY, SVGEGT. The length of the CDR3 is 13 residues.